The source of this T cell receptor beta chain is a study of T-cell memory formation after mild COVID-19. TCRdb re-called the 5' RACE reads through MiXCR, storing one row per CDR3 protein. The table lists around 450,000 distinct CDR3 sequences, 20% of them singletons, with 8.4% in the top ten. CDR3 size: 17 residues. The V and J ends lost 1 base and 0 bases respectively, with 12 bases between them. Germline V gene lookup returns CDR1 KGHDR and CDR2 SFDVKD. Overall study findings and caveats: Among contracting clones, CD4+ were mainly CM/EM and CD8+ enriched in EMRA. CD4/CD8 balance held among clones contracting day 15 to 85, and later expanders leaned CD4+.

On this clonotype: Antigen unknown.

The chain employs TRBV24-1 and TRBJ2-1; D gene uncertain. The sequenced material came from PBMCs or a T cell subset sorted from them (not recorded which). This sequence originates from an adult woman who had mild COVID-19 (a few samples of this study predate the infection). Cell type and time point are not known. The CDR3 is CATSDFPALSSYNEQFF. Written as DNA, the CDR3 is TGTGCCACCAGTGATTTTCCGGCGCTAAGCTCCTACAATGAGCAGTTCTTC.